This passage covers 28 T cell receptor beta chains from one sample sequenced in a study of beta chain features in type 1 diabetes. The study's findings and limits: Moderate yet significant TCRB CDR3 shortening was seen in Type 1 diabetes patients in all four CD4+ subsets.

Sequenced material consisted of expressed TCRB transcripts (all of the isolated RNA was reverse transcribed). Some clones are missing from TCRdb's copy, which holds only in-frame ones; the method was immunoSEQ multiplex PCR. The sample records hundreds of thousands of clones, 13% being singletons. For these receptors, no antigen is known. The sequenced sample consisted of naive CD4+ T cells from blood. The receptors derive from a man aged 18 to 35 with type 1 diabetes.

This clone occurred a few times. The chain combines TRBV5-1 with TRBJ2-4, with D perhaps matching TRBD1 (6 bases). This CDR3 has 13 amino acids. Trimming left V 0 bases short and J 6 bases short, with 7 bases between. Germline V gives CDR1 SGHRS, CDR2 YFSETQ. The CDR3 here is CASSLEGGNIQYF. The CDR3, as DNA: TGCGCCAGCAGCTTGGAAGGGGGAAACATTCAGTACTTC.

The chain uses TRBV10-3 and TRBJ2-6, with D possibly being TRBD1 or TRBD2 (5 bases each). Germline V gene data show CDR1 as ENHRY and CDR2 as SYGVKD. V was trimmed by 6 bases and J by 0 bases, leaving 15 bases between them. This CDR3 has 17 residues. CDR3 in amino acids: CAIRPGRPDSGANVLTF. CDR3 nucleotide sequence: TGTGCCATCAGACCGGGACGCCCAGACTCTGGGGCCAACGTCCTGACTTTC.

The chain couples TRBV7-6 to TRBJ1-4, with 9 bases fitting TRBD1. From germline, CDR1 is SGHVS and CDR2 FNYEAQ. This CDR3 contains 15 residues. Losses at the gene ends were 1 base for V and 8 bases for J; bases not matched to a gene: 5. The CDR3 DNA reads as TGTGCCAGCAGCTTAGGGGACAGGGTTGGGGAAAAACTGTTTTTT. Protein: CASSLGDRVGEKLFF.

The chain uses TRBV4-1 and TRBJ1-1; D uncertain. Germline V gene data show CDR1 as MGHRA and CDR2 as YSYEKL. The CDR3 is 14 residues long. Trimming removed 5 bases at V and 3 bases at J, with 13 bases between. For the CDR3, the DNA is TGCGCCAGCAGCTTTCGCCTCCCTCACACTGAAGCTTTCTTT. Encoded protein: CASSFRLPHTEAFF.

The V call is TRBV18, the J call TRBJ2-1, with a tentative D call TRBD2 (6 bases). Germline V gene data show CDR1 as KGHSH and CDR2 as LQKENI. Trimming cost V 4 bases and J 9 bases, with 16 bases left between them. The CDR3 extends over 14 amino acids. CDR3 bases: TGTGCCAGCTCACAACCGCCCTACGGGGGTGAGCAGTTCTTC. It codes for CASSQPPYGGEQFF.

This clone came up a few times. The J gene is TRBJ1-2, the V gene TRBV5-1, with 7 bases lining up with TRBD1. The CDR3 is made up of 15 amino acids. Looked up from germline, CDR1 is SGHRS and CDR2 is YFSETQ. Losses at the gene ends were 0 bases for V and 5 bases for J; bases not matched to a gene: 7. The CDR3 spells CASSLEGTAGYGYTF. The CDR3 DNA is TGCGCCAGCAGCTTGGAGGGGACAGCCGGATATGGCTACACCTTC.

This chain links TRBV10-3 with TRBJ1-2; tentatively, D is TRBD1 (5 bases). CDR1 ENHRY and CDR2 SYGVKD come from the germline V gene. This CDR3 has 13 amino acids. V lost 8 bases to trimming and J lost 1 base, with 11 bases between them. In DNA, the CDR3 is TGTGCCATCGGGGCAGAAGTTAACTATGGCTACACCTTC. Protein product: CAIGAEVNYGYTF.

The chain has TRBV7-9 and TRBJ2-5; TRBD1 aligns across 7 bases. Germline loops: CDR1 SEHNR, CDR2 FQNEAQ (reference sequence). CDR3 length: 14 residues. V was clipped by 5 bases and J by 0 bases; unmatched bases: 3. The CDR3 sequence: CASSPGQNQETQYF. CDR3 in DNA: TGTGCCAGCAGCCCGGGACAGAACCAAGAGACCCAGTACTTC.

The chain recombines TRBV18 with TRBJ1-1, with D tentatively TRBD1 (5 bases). CDR3 length: 14 amino acids. Trimming stripped 1 base from V and 1 base from J, with 7 bases between. From germline, CDR1 is KGHSH and CDR2 LQKENI. CDR3 amino acids: CASSPLGANTEAFF. The CDR3 DNA sequence: TGTGCCAGCTCACCACTAGGGGCGAACACTGAAGCTTTCTTT.

As for this clone: Other DNA sequences in this specimen translate into the identical CDR3. The chain employs TRBV6-5 and TRBJ1-5; TRBD1 matches at 7 bases. The CDR3 covers 14 residues. The germline CDR1 and CDR2 sequences are MNHEY and SVGAGI. V was clipped by 6 bases and J by 2 bases; unmatched bases: 4. CDR3 amino acids: CASSPGQGNQPQHF. CDR3 nucleotides: TGTGCCAGCAGCCCAGGACAGGGCAATCAGCCCCAGCATTTT.

The V gene is TRBV7-9, the J gene TRBJ2-2; possibly TRBD2 for D (5 bases). Trimming shortened V by 2 bases and J by 3 bases, and 7 bases separated the two germline ends. From germline, CDR1 is SEHNR and CDR2 FQNEAQ (reference sequence). The CDR3 loop spans 14 amino acids. The CDR3 bases are TGTGCCAGCAGCTTATGGGGAGACACCGGGGAGCTGTTTTTT. Its protein product is CASSLWGDTGELFF.

This clone was counted only a few times. V and J are TRBV4-1 and TRBJ2-1; 10 nucleotides align to TRBD2. CDR3 length: 15 amino acids. CDR1 and CDR2 from the germline V gene are MGHRA and YSYEKL. V gave up 2 bases and J gave up 5 bases; unmatched junction bases: 3. CDR3: CASSQLAGANNEQFF. For the CDR3, the DNA is TGCGCCAGCAGCCAACTAGCGGGGGCTAACAATGAGCAGTTCTTC.

The chain employs TRBV2 and TRBJ2-1; 8 nucleotides agree with TRBD2. The junction had 10 bases not matched to a gene; V was cut back by 7 bases and J by 5 bases. CDR3 length: 15 residues. From germline, CDR1 is SNHLY and CDR2 FYNNEI. The CDR3 is CASIRTSSTNNEQFF. Here the CDR3 DNA reads TGTGCCAGCATTCGGACTAGCTCTACGAACAATGAGCAGTTCTTC.

This clone was observed a handful of times. The chain recombines TRBV5-1 with TRBJ1-5; D unclear. The germline V gene encodes CDR1 SGHRS and CDR2 YFSETQ. This CDR3 comprises 14 residues. Trimming shortened V by 4 bases and J by 5 bases, and 13 bases separated the two germline ends. The CDR3 here is CASSLLPTDQPQHF. The CDR3, as DNA: TGCGCCAGCAGCCTCCTCCCAACGGATCAGCCCCAGCATTTT.

The chain is built from TRBV19 and TRBJ1-5; D gene ambiguous. Germline values: CDR1 LNHDA, CDR2 SQIVND (reference sequence). The ends were cut back, 5 bases at V and 3 bases at J, with 8 bases in the middle. The CDR3 runs 13 residues. The CDR3 loop is CASSGQSNQPQHF. The CDR3 DNA reads TGTGCCAGTAGTGGGCAGTCCAATCAGCCCCAGCATTTT.

This clone has ten or more counts. CDR3 protein: CAWNVPGTHSHF. As DNA, the CDR3 is TGTGCCTGGAACGTCCCTGGGACGCATTCCCACTTT. The rearrangement links TRBV30 to TRBJ1-6; perhaps TRBD1 as D (5 bases). V shed 4 bases and J shed 18 bases, with 19 bases lying between them. The CDR3 runs 12 residues. The germline V gene encodes CDR1 GTSNPN and CDR2 SVGIG (reference sequence).

The rearrangement joins TRBV2 to TRBJ1-1; D is uncertain. V was trimmed by 5 bases and J by 4 bases, leaving 11 bases between them. This CDR3 has 13 residues. The germline CDR1 and CDR2 sequences are SNHLY and FYNNEI. The CDR3 sequence is CASSWATGTEAFF. In DNA, the CDR3 is TGTGCCAGCAGTTGGGCCACGGGCACTGAAGCTTTCTTT.

The chain has TRBV30 and TRBJ1-6; D possibly corresponds to TRBD1 (6 bases). Trimming cost V 0 bases and J 10 bases, with 16 bases left between them. CDR1 and CDR2 (germline): GTSNPN, SVGIG (reference sequence). The CDR3 is 15 residues long. The CDR3 sequence: CAWSVARGIRSPLHF. DNA of the CDR3: TGTGCCTGGAGTGTAGCCAGGGGTATTCGATCACCCCTCCACTTT. The variable domain in full, completed from reference TRBV30 and TRBJ1-6, reads SQTIHQWPATLVQPVGSPLSLECTVEGTSNPNLYWYRQAAGRGLQLLFYSVGIGQISSEVPQNLSASRPQDRQFILSSKKLLLSDSGFYLCAWSVARGIRSPLHFGNGTRLTVT.

This clone was counted a few times. CDR3 protein: CANDKNRADGYTF. The CDR3 DNA sequence: TGTGCCAACGATAAAAACAGGGCGGATGGCTACACCTTC. The chain combines TRBV2 with TRBJ1-2, with D possibly TRBD1 on 6 matching bases. Germline CDR1 is SNHLY and CDR2 is FYNNEI. The CDR3 is 13 residues long. Trimming shortened V by 10 bases and J by 6 bases, and 18 bases separated the two germline ends.

CDR3 sequence: CASSPRAGGGNQPQHF. CDR3 coding DNA: TGTGCCAGCTCACCAAGGGCAGGGGGAGGCAATCAGCCCCAGCATTTT. This chain connects TRBV18 to TRBJ1-5; TRBD1 aligns across 7 bases. With 2 bases clipped from V and 2 bases from J, the junction kept 6 bases outside the gene matches. Germline V gene sequence: CDR1 KGHSH, CDR2 LQKENI. CDR3 length: 16 amino acids.

This clone showed up just a few times. The chain employs TRBV30 and TRBJ2-7; TRBD1 agrees at 9 bases. Germline assignment: CDR1 GTSNPN and CDR2 SVGIG (reference sequence). The junction had 6 bases not matched to a gene; V was cut back by 3 bases and J by 3 bases. The CDR3 consists of 14 residues. CDR3 region: CAWSAGTGNYEQYF. As DNA, the CDR3 is TGTGCCTGGAGCGCCGGGACAGGGAACTACGAGCAGTACTTC.

This clone was detected only a few times. This sequence joins TRBV10-3 and TRBJ2-7; tentatively, D is TRBD1 (6 bases). The CDR3 totals 14 residues. Per germline, CDR1 ENHRY and CDR2 SYGVKD. Trimming pared 6 bases from V and 5 bases from J, leaving 17 bases between. The CDR3 nucleotides are TGTGCCATCAGCGGTCGGGGACACACAAACGAGCAGTACTTC. This encodes CAISGRGHTNEQYF.

This clone was observed a few times. The chain is built from TRBV14 and TRBJ2-5; TRBD2 is a possible D gene (6 bases). V was cut by 3 bases and J by 5 bases, with 16 bases left in between. In germline, CDR1 is SGHDN, CDR2 FVKESK. This CDR3 comprises 15 residues. The CDR3 DNA follows: TGTGCCAGCAGCCAGTCTATCCGGGACTTCGAGACCCAGTACTTC. It encodes CASSQSIRDFETQYF.

The chain has TRBV30 and TRBJ1-2; TRBD1 matches 7 bases. This CDR3 contains 12 residues. The V gene end was trimmed by 2 bases and the J gene end by 6 bases; junction bases not matched to a gene: 3. The germline V gene encodes CDR1 GTSNPN and CDR2 SVGIG (reference sequence). CDR3 in amino acids: CAWSQGTDGYTF. DNA for the CDR3: TGTGCCTGGAGTCAGGGGACAGATGGCTACACCTTC.

The gene calls are TRBV5-1 and TRBJ1-2; D remains unclear. The V gene's germline CDR1 is SGHRS and CDR2 YFSETQ. This CDR3 is built from 12 residues. V gave up 4 bases and J gave up 8 bases, with 12 bases separating them. Written as DNA, the CDR3 is TGCGCCAGCAGCGAAGGGCTCGGCGGCTACACCTTC. Amino acid sequence: CASSEGLGGYTF.

This clone was counted a few times. V usage is TRBV27 and J usage is TRBJ2-4, with 7 positions matching TRBD1. The germline V gene has CDR1 MNHEY and CDR2 SMNVEV (reference sequence). V shed 8 bases and J 1 base; nucleotides not matched to a gene: 5. The CDR3 length is 14 residues. The CDR3: CASATTGAKNIQYF. The CDR3 DNA is TGTGCCAGCGCGACGACAGGGGCCAAAAACATTCAGTACTTC.

This clone was counted a few times. This sequence joins TRBV4-1 and TRBJ1-5, with D possibly TRBD1 on 6 matching bases. Germline assignment: CDR1 MGHRA and CDR2 YSYEKL. The CDR3 totals 15 residues. Trimming shortened V by 0 bases and J by 3 bases, and 9 bases separated the two germline ends. The CDR3 loop reads CASSQDDRHNQPQHF. In nucleotides, the CDR3 is TGCGCCAGCAGCCAAGACGACAGGCACAATCAGCCCCAGCATTTT.

The chain has TRBV6-5 and TRBJ2-7; D call uncertain. The germline gives CDR1 MNHEY, CDR2 SVGAGI. The CDR3 is 14 amino acids. The V end was cut by 7 bases, the J end by 0 bases, with 13 bases between. CDR3 sequence (DNA): TGTGCCAGCACCCCCCCACTGCGCTCCTACGAGCAGTACTTC. Translation gives CASTPPLRSYEQYF.